Below, 26 T cell receptor beta chains from the same sample are listed, as sequenced in a study of OX40 agonist ivuxolimab in advanced cancers. Repertoires were generated with immunoSEQ multiplex PCR, while TCRdb's copy carries only in-frame clones and drops some. The sample consists of more than 20,000 clones, about 85% of them appearing once. The specimen comprised CD4+ or CD8+ T cells sorted from blood, sampled in a trial of the OX40 agonist ivuxolimab. Receptors were obtained from an adult with an advanced solid tumor such as melanoma, head and neck, liver or kidney cancer.

CDR3: CASSLELAEQFF. The CDR3 DNA sequence: TGTGCCAGCAGCTTAGAGTTAGCTGAGCAGTTCTTC. V usage is TRBV7-2 and J usage is TRBJ2-1; D remains unclear. The CDR3 has 12 residues. V gave up 1 base and J gave up 9 bases, with 7 bases separating them. Per the germline V gene, CDR1 is SGHTA and CDR2 is FQGNSA.

The V call is TRBV19, the J call TRBJ2-5, with 11 bases matching TRBD2. There are 15 residues in the CDR3. Germline CDR1 reads LNHDA; CDR2 reads SQIVND (reference sequence). With V trimmed by 6 bases and J by 2 bases, 5 bases remained unmatched. The CDR3 sequence: CASSPGLADQETQYF. The CDR3 DNA follows: TGTGCCAGTAGCCCGGGACTAGCGGATCAAGAGACCCAGTACTTC.

The chain links TRBV7-2 to TRBJ2-7; D is unclear. The CDR3 loop spans 11 amino acids. Germline assignment: CDR1 SGHTA and CDR2 FQGNSA. Trimming cost V 5 bases and J 1 base, with 3 bases left between them. CDR3 sequence: CASSESYEQYF. The CDR3, as DNA: TGTGCCAGCAGCGAGTCCTACGAGCAGTACTTC.

This chain links TRBV4-2 with TRBJ2-7; TRBD2 aligns across 8 bases. With V trimmed by 5 bases and J by 0 bases, 6 bases remained unmatched. CDR1 and CDR2 (germline): LGHNA, YNFKEQ. This CDR3 contains 15 residues. The CDR3 DNA follows: TGTGCCAGCAGCGGGCGGGGGGACGGCTCCTACGAGCAGTACTTC. The encoded protein is CASSGRGDGSYEQYF.

The chain employs TRBV9 and TRBJ2-3; D unclear. CDR1 is SGDLS and CDR2 is YYNGEE in the germline V gene. Trimming pared 0 bases from V and 3 bases from J, leaving 2 bases between. The CDR3 contains 12 residues. The CDR3 loop reads CASSVVTDTQYF. The CDR3 nucleotides are TGTGCCAGCAGCGTAGTTACAGATACGCAGTATTTT. The full variable domain, completed using reference TRBV9 and TRBJ2-3, is DSGVTQTPKHLITATGQRVTLRCSPRSGDLSVYWYQQSLDQGLQFLIQYYNGEERAKGNILERFSAQQFPDLHSELNLSSLELGDSALYFCASSVVTDTQYFGPGTRLTVL.

The chain links TRBV7-6 to TRBJ1-1, with 8 bases identical to TRBD1. CDR3 size: 14 residues. CDR1 is SGHVS, CDR2 FNYEAQ, per germline. V lost 1 base to trimming and J lost 4 bases; unmatched junction nucleotides: 2. The chain's CDR3 is CASSLGTGSTEAFF. Here the CDR3 DNA reads TGTGCCAGCAGCTTAGGGACAGGGAGCACTGAAGCTTTCTTT. The full variable domain, with the rest looked up from reference TRBV7-6 and TRBJ1-1, is GAGVSQSPRYKVTKRGQDVALRCDPISGHVSLYWYRQALGQGPEFLTYFNYEAQQDKSGLPNDRFSAERPEGSISTLTIQRTEQRDSAMYRCASSLGTGSTEAFFGQGTRLTVV.

This clone was observed a handful of times. The V and J genes are TRBV13 and TRBJ2-1, with 8 nucleotides matching TRBD2. The CDR3 is made up of 15 amino acids. Trimming removed 1 base from V and 6 bases from J; junction bases left unmatched: 5. The germline V gene has CDR1 PRHDT and CDR2 FYEKMQ (reference sequence). This CDR3 reads CASSLDGGAINEQFF. The CDR3 DNA reads as TGTGCCAGCAGCTTAGACGGGGGGGCCATCAATGAGCAGTTCTTC.

This chain links TRBV9 with TRBJ2-3; D possibly uses TRBD1 or TRBD2 (7 bases each). Germline loops: CDR1 SGDLS, CDR2 YYNGEE. Trimming removed 3 bases from V and 6 bases from J, with 17 bases in between. The CDR3 is 15 amino acids. The CDR3 loop is CASSEGGLSGDTQYF. CDR3 coding DNA: TGTGCCAGCAGCGAAGGGGGCCTTAGCGGGGATACGCAGTATTTT.

The genes are TRBV9 and TRBJ2-5; the D gene is possibly TRBD1 (6 bases). Trimming cost V 0 bases and J 4 bases, with 10 bases left between them. CDR1 SGDLS and CDR2 YYNGEE come from the germline V gene. The CDR3 is made up of 14 amino acids. CDR3 DNA sequence: TGTGCCAGCAGCGTAGATCTGGGGGCAGAGACCCAGTACTTC. Amino acid sequence: CASSVDLGAETQYF. The full variable domain, rest sourced from reference TRBV9 and TRBJ2-5, is DSGVTQTPKHLITATGQRVTLRCSPRSGDLSVYWYQQSLDQGLQFLIQYYNGEERAKGNILERFSAQQFPDLHSELNLSSLELGDSALYFCASSVDLGAETQYFGPGTRLLVL.

This rearrangement joins TRBV11-3 to TRBJ2-2; the match to TRBD2 covers 8 bases. V trimming: 5 bases; J trimming: 4 bases; junction bases outside the gene matches: 6. CDR3 length: 15 residues. Germline values: CDR1 SGHNT, CDR2 YENEEA. CDR3 sequence reads: CASSPGGGFTGELFF. In DNA form, the CDR3 reads TGTGCCAGCAGCCCCGGGGGGGGATTCACCGGGGAGCTGTTTTTT.

The chain combines TRBV5-6 with TRBJ1-2, with D possibly being TRBD1 (5 bases). The germline V gene has CDR1 SGHDT and CDR2 YYEEEE. Trimming removed 4 bases from V and 6 bases from J, with 13 bases in between. The length of the CDR3 is 13 residues. In DNA form, the CDR3 reads TGTGCCAGCAGCCCCGGGACCCTCGATGGCTACACCTTC. Amino acids: CASSPGTLDGYTF.

This chain links TRBV27 with TRBJ2-3; the match to TRBD1 covers 7 bases. CDR1 is MNHEY and CDR2 is SMNVEV in the germline V gene (reference sequence). The V and J ends lost 4 bases and 1 base, in that order; junction bases with no gene match: 2. CDR3 length: 14 amino acids. As DNA, the CDR3 is TGTGCCAGCAGTTCCGGACAGGGCACAGATACGCAGTATTTT. It yields the protein CASSSGQGTDTQYF.

This chain uses TRBV7-2 with TRBJ2-7; D perhaps matches TRBD2 (6 bases). Germline loops: CDR1 SGHTA, CDR2 FQGNSA. Trimming cost V 0 bases and J 0 bases, with 9 bases left between them. CDR3 length: 15 amino acids. CDR3: CASSLAWDFSYEQYF. For the CDR3, the DNA is TGTGCCAGCAGCTTAGCGTGGGACTTCTCCTACGAGCAGTACTTC.

The chain uses TRBV27 and TRBJ1-6, with D tentatively TRBD1 (6 bases). This CDR3 has 15 residues. V was clipped by 7 bases and J by 7 bases, with 17 bases between them. Germline V gives CDR1 MNHEY, CDR2 SMNVEV (reference sequence). DNA for the CDR3: TGTGCCAGCACCGCCGGGGGGGCGGGGAATTCACCCCTCCACTTT. Translated: CASTAGGAGNSPLHF.

V usage is TRBV27 and J usage is TRBJ1-1; D not certain. V was shortened by 6 bases and J by 5 bases, with 13 bases between the two germline ends. Per the germline V gene, CDR1 is MNHEY and CDR2 is SMNVEV (reference sequence). The CDR3 has 13 amino acids. CDR3 sequence: CASRRGLTTEAFF. The CDR3 coding sequence is TGTGCCAGCAGAAGAGGTCTCACGACTGAAGCTTTCTTT.

This clone was recorded a few times. V and J are TRBV6-1 and TRBJ1-2; TRBD1 might be the D (5 bases). Trimming pared 3 bases from V and 4 bases from J, leaving 9 bases between. The germline gives CDR1 MNHNS, CDR2 SASEGT. The CDR3 has 13 residues. The CDR3 spells CASSDGHSYGYTF. CDR3 in DNA: TGTGCCAGCAGTGACGGACACTCCTATGGCTACACCTTC.

The CDR3 nucleotides are TGTGCCAGCTTCCAAGAGGGGGGAGAGGATGAAGCTTTCTTT. Residues: CASFQEGGEDEAFF. J is TRBJ1-1 and V is TRBV7-2, with D tentatively TRBD1 (6 bases). Trimming removed 8 bases at V and 7 bases at J, with 20 bases between. The length of the CDR3 is 14 residues. Germline V gene lookup returns CDR1 SGHTA and CDR2 FQGNSA.

The chain recombines TRBV19 with TRBJ2-5; D unresolved. The J call may be wrong; the DNA end is better matched by TRBJ2-7. The CDR3 is made up of 14 amino acids. Germline V gives CDR1 LNHDA, CDR2 SQIVND (reference sequence). Written as DNA, the CDR3 is TGTGCCAGTAGTATTCGACATGATTCCTACGAGCAGTACTTC. Translating gives CASSIRHDSYEQYF.

This clone was observed a single time. The genes are TRBV27 and TRBJ2-7; TRBD1 might be the D (6 bases). Trimming stripped 4 bases from V and 3 bases from J, with 10 bases between. The length of the CDR3 is 13 residues. Germline CDR1 is MNHEY and CDR2 is SMNVEV (reference sequence). The CDR3 region has the DNA TGTGCCAGCAGTTGGACAGTAAACTACGAGCAGTACTTC. Translated: CASSWTVNYEQYF.

V usage is TRBV30 and J usage is TRBJ1-1; D is ambiguous. Trimming pared 5 bases from V and 5 bases from J, leaving 12 bases between. Germline assignment: CDR1 GTSNPN and CDR2 SVGIG (reference sequence). This CDR3 is 12 amino acids long. CDR3 in DNA: TGTGCCTGGGGTTTATGGGGTACTGAAGCTTTCTTT. Translated: CAWGLWGTEAFF.

V gene TRBV9 combines with J gene TRBJ2-5; 8 bases are a match to TRBD1. The trim removed 3 bases at V and 0 bases at J, leaving 7 bases unmatched. This CDR3 comprises 16 residues. Germline V gene lookup returns CDR1 SGDLS and CDR2 YYNGEE. In DNA, the CDR3 is TGTGCCAGCAGCGCCCCGGACAGGGAGTACCAAGAGACCCAGTACTTC. Residues: CASSAPDREYQETQYF.

This chain connects TRBV6-1 to TRBJ2-7, with 7 bases fitting TRBD1. CDR1 is MNHNS and CDR2 is SASEGT in the germline V gene. The CDR3 is 15 residues long. Trimming at V came to 4 bases and at J to 2 bases, leaving 8 bases not matched to a gene. In nucleotides, the CDR3 is TGTGCCAGCAGTGCCGCCCGGGACAGTACCTACGAGCAGTACTTC. It specifies CASSAARDSTYEQYF.

CDR3 DNA: TGTGCCAGCACCCTGACAGGGGGTCGTGGAGAAAAACTGTTTTTT. This translates into CASTLTGGRGEKLFF. The J gene is TRBJ1-4, the V gene TRBV9, with 9 positions matching TRBD1. CDR1 and CDR2 from the germline V gene are SGDLS and YYNGEE. V was clipped by 6 bases and J by 8 bases; unmatched bases: 11. CDR3 length equals 15 residues.

In DNA, the CDR3 is TGTGCCAGCAGCCCGGAAACAGGGGAGGGCTACACCTTC. Its protein product is CASSPETGEGYTF. This rearrangement joins TRBV7-9 to TRBJ1-2; 7 bases map to TRBD1. V trimming: 5 bases; J trimming: 8 bases; junction bases outside the gene matches: 8. CDR3 length equals 13 residues. CDR1 and CDR2 (germline): SEHNR, FQNEAQ (reference sequence).

This chain connects TRBV6-5 to TRBJ2-7, with 8 bases identical to TRBD1. This CDR3 is 15 amino acids long. V shed 6 bases, J shed 2 bases, and the junction held 9 bases outside the gene matches. CDR1 and CDR2 from the germline V gene are MNHEY and SVGAGI. The CDR3 region has the DNA TGTGCCAGCAGCGAGACCGAGACAGGGGCCTACGAGCAGTACTTC. Its protein product is CASSETETGAYEQYF.

This chain connects TRBV7-9 to TRBJ2-2, with TRBD2 matching over 7 bases. Germline-derived CDR1 and CDR2 are SEHNR and FQNEAQ (reference sequence). The CDR3 consists of 17 residues. V trimming: 0 bases; J trimming: 5 bases; junction bases outside the gene matches: 9. The CDR3 bases are TGTGCCAGCAGCTTAGCTTTCGGGAGGTTAAGGACCGGGGAGCTGTTTTTT. Its translation: CASSLAFGRLRTGELFF.